This TCR beta chain is from a study of PD-1 blockade in classical Hodgkin lymphoma. Study-wide results and caveats: For complete responders, baseline diversity was comparable to that of newly diagnosed patients.

A note on this clone: Its antigen is currently unknown.

The protocol was immunoSEQ multiplex PCR, while the TCRdb copy is restricted to in-frame clones and leaves out a portion. The data contain roughly 28,000 clones, 65% to 75% of them singletons. All trial patients relapsed after autologous stem cell transplantation. The germline V and J ends were trimmed by 4 bases and 8 bases, with 14 bases remaining between them. The CDR3 consists of 13 residues. Germline CDR1 is SGHTA and CDR2 is FQGNSA. This chain uses TRBV7-2 with TRBJ1-2; tentative D call: TRBD1 (5 bases). The TCR comes from a human donor with classical Hodgkin lymphoma. The material was peripheral blood mononuclear cells (PBMCs), obtained before the second cycle of nivolumab. This CDR3 reads CASSSGTGKGYTF. CDR3 DNA sequence: TGTGCCAGCAGCTCAGGGACGGGGAAGGGCTACACCTTC.